This T cell receptor (beta chain) was captured in a study of blood T cell repertoires in COVID-19. Study overall: Donors in the United States, Italy and Spain gave samples during acute or convalescent COVID-19. Sources were T cells, B-cell-depleted T cells, or PBMCs; the material itself was cDNA or gDNA.

Trimming took off 7 bases at V and 6 bases at J, with 18 bases between the two ends. The CDR3 covers 14 residues. Germline values: CDR1 MNHEY, CDR2 SVGAGI. Sequencing used immunoSEQ multiplex PCR; TCRdb keeps in-frame clones, though not all of them. Here the sample spans 200,000 to 300,000 clones, under 85% being singletons. This chain links TRBV6-5 with TRBJ1-1, with D possibly matching TRBD1 (6 bases). This receptor was obtained from a human donor in a cohort sampled during active COVID-19. Sample: peripheral blood. The CDR3 loop reads CASTGRGEVAEAFF. CDR3 nucleotides: TGTGCCAGCACCGGCAGGGGCGAAGTCGCTGAAGCTTTCTTT.